This T cell receptor beta chain was retrieved from a study of response to subunit inactivated influenza vaccine. Whole-study findings and limits: Each seasonal flu vaccination may recruit only limited new T cells, authors suggested.

One entry per CDR3 protein results from TCRdb running MiXCR on the RT-PCR reads. The table shows fewer than 700,000 distinct CDR3 sequences, with over 10% occurring only once. This clonotype showed up many times. Its antigen is unidentified. The sequencing used PBMCs from blood, collected about 40 days after vaccination. The receptor's source is a man between 50 and 59 years old who received an inactivated influenza vaccine.

The CDR3 loop is CASSYSREVETQYF. DNA for the CDR3: TGTGCCAGCAGTTACTCGCGGGAGGTAGAGACCCAGTACTTC. The V and J genes are TRBV6-2 or TRBV6-3 and TRBJ2-5; 8 positions match TRBD2. V lost 0 bases and J lost 4; bases outside the gene matches: 1. CDR3 length: 14 residues. CDR1 MNHEY and CDR2 SVGEGT come from the germline V gene.